This T cell receptor beta chain is drawn from a study of OX40 agonist ivuxolimab in advanced cancers. Assay: immunoSEQ multiplex PCR; the TCRdb copy retains only in-frame clones and omits some. The table lists 65,000 to 75,000 clones, roughly four fifths of them singletons, with 6.5% to 7.5% in the top ten. Trimming cost V 8 bases and J 7 bases, with 22 bases left between them. Looked up from germline, CDR1 is LNHDA and CDR2 is SQIVND (reference sequence). The CDR3 contains 15 residues. The chain joins TRBV19 to TRBJ2-3, with a tentative D call TRBD2 (6 bases). The sequences come from CD4+ or CD8+ T cells sorted from blood, collected in a trial of the OX40 agonist ivuxolimab. This sequence originates from an adult with an advanced solid tumor such as melanoma, head and neck, liver or kidney cancer. The CDR3 DNA follows: TGTGCCAGTGGAGAGGAGGGAGGCAGTGGATATACGCAGTATTTT. Translation: CASGEEGGSGYTQYF.